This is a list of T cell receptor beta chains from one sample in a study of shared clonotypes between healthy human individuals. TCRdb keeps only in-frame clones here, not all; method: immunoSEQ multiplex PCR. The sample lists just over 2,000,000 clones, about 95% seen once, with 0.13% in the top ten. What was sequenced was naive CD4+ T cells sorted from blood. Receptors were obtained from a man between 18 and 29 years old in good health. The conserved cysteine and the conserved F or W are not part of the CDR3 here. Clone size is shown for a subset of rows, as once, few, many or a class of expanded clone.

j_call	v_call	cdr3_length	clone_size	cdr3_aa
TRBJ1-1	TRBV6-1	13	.	ASSEQGRVDTEAF
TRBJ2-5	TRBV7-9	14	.	ASSFLRTGYKETQY
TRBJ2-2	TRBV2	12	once	ASSRQGGTGELF
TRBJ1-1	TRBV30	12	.	AWNLDRGVTEAF
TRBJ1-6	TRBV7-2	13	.	ASSLWTGGRSPLH
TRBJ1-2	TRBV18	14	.	ASSPPVRGANYGYT
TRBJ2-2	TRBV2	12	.	ASSESVNTGELF
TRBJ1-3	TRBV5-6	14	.	ASSLGQVFSGNTIY
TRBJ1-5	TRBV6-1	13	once	ASSEGAGGGQPQH
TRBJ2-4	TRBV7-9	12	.	ASSSWTGKNIQY
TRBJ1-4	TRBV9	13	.	ASSVGDSINEKLF
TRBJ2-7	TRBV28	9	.	AIGGSYEQY
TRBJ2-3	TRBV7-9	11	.	AGGQVVTDTQY
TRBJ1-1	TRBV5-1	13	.	ASSDSQGGNTEAF
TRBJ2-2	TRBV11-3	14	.	ASSLAPRENTGELF